Listed here are 25 T cell receptor beta chains from one sample, sequenced in a study of shared clonotypes between healthy human individuals. Terminally differentiated effector memory CD45RA+ cells were excluded from the naive CD8 cells, which were CD45RO-negative and positively selected for CCR7. Produced via immunoSEQ multiplex PCR; TCRdb's table is partial and in-frame only. The sample contains around 2,100,000 clones, approximately 94% of which appear only once. Material: naive CD8+ T cells sorted from blood. The receptors shown here come from a man younger than 35 in good health.

The chain carries TRBV7-6 and TRBJ1-3; tentative D call: TRBD1 (6 bases). The V end lost 5 bases, the J end lost 1 base, and 15 bases lay between the germline ends. The germline CDR1 and CDR2 sequences are SGHVS and FNYEAQ. This CDR3 spans 16 amino acids. CDR3 sequence: CASSHILGQSGNTIYF. The CDR3 region has the DNA TGTGCCAGCAGCCACATCCTCGGACAGTCTGGAAACACCATATATTTT.

V gene TRBV27 combines with J gene TRBJ2-1, with D maybe TRBD2 (5 bases). V was cut by 3 bases and J by 9 bases, with 27 bases left in between. The CDR3 runs 18 residues. The V gene's germline CDR1 is MNHEY and CDR2 SMNVEV (reference sequence). CDR3 sequence reads: CASSFVSPEGAYSGEQFF. CDR3 bases: TGTGCCAGCAGTTTCGTATCGCCCGAGGGCGCCTACAGCGGTGAGCAGTTCTTC.

The rearrangement uses TRBV19 and TRBJ1-1, with TRBD1 as a possible D gene (5 bases). The V and J ends lost 7 bases and 0 bases respectively, with 12 bases between them. This CDR3 is built from 14 residues. Per the germline V gene, CDR1 is LNHDA and CDR2 is SQIVND (reference sequence). The DNA for the CDR3 is TGTGCCAGTAAAGACAGAGCAGTGAACACTGAAGCTTTCTTT. Its protein is CASKDRAVNTEAFF.

V and J are TRBV29-1 and TRBJ2-1; D gene ambiguous. Trimming took off 3 bases at V and 4 bases at J, with 10 bases between the two ends. From germline, CDR1 is SQVTM and CDR2 ANQGSEA. The CDR3 extends over 13 amino acids. CDR3 DNA sequence: TGCAGCGTTGAGATCTTGAATTACAATGAGCAGTTCTTC. Its protein is CSVEILNYNEQFF.

In regard to this clone: The same CDR3 can be traced to other DNA sequences in this sample. This chain joins TRBV27 and TRBJ1-6, with D unresolved. CDR3 length: 12 amino acids. From germline, CDR1 is MNHEY and CDR2 SMNVEV (reference sequence). V lost 3 bases and J 10 bases, leaving 7 bases between the germline ends. The CDR3 sequence: CASSLFGSPLHF. The CDR3 DNA follows: TGTGCCAGCAGTTTGTTCGGCTCACCCCTCCACTTT.

The chain joins TRBV13 to TRBJ2-7, with 7 bases lining up with TRBD2. V was pared by 0 bases and J by 6 bases, with 5 bases of the junction left unmatched. The V gene's germline CDR1 is PRHDT and CDR2 FYEKMQ (reference sequence). CDR3 size: 14 residues. CDR3 in amino acids: CASSLGRGVAEQYF. In nucleotides, the CDR3 is TGTGCCAGCAGCTTAGGCCGGGGGGTGGCCGAGCAGTACTTC.

This clone was seen a single time. The chain uses TRBV27 and TRBJ2-7, with 7 positions matching TRBD2. CDR1 MNHEY and CDR2 SMNVEV come from the germline V gene (reference sequence). V was pared by 0 bases and J by 2 bases, with 7 bases of the junction left unmatched. CDR3 size: 16 residues. CDR3 in DNA: TGTGCCAGCAGTTTATCCACTGGGACTATAGCCTACGAGCAGTACTTC. Translating it yields CASSLSTGTIAYEQYF.

The rearrangement joins TRBV4-2 to TRBJ1-4; no clear D gene. Germline lookup yields CDR1 LGHNA and CDR2 YNFKEQ. Trimming removed 2 bases at V and 8 bases at J, with 9 bases between. The CDR3 runs 13 residues. In DNA form, the CDR3 reads TGTGCCAGCAGCCAACCCTCTGGGGAAAAACTGTTTTTT. Amino acids: CASSQPSGEKLFF.

The gene calls are TRBV29-1 and TRBJ1-1, with D unclear. Trimming pared 4 bases from V and 5 bases from J, leaving 14 bases between. The length of the CDR3 is 13 residues. Germline loops: CDR1 SQVTM, CDR2 ANQGSEA. Written as DNA, the CDR3 is TGCAGCGTTGGTCTGGGAGAAGGGACTGAAGCTTTCTTT. Protein sequence: CSVGLGEGTEAFF. The full variable domain, in which reference TRBV29-1 and TRBJ1-1 provide the parts outside the CDR3, is SAVISQKPSRDICQRGTSLTIQCQVDSQVTMMFWYRQQPGQSLTLIATANQGSEATYESGFVIDKFPISRPNLTFSTLTVSNMSPEDSSIYLCSVGLGEGTEAFFGQGTRLTVV.

This rearrangement joins TRBV5-1 to TRBJ2-7; weak D call: TRBD1 (7 bases). The CDR3 contains 15 residues. V dropped 0 bases and J dropped 2 bases, with 12 bases sitting between them. Germline V gives CDR1 SGHRS, CDR2 YFSETQ. CDR3 residues: CASSLAQGGPYEQYF. As DNA, the CDR3 is TGCGCCAGCAGCTTGGCTCAGGGGGGTCCCTACGAGCAGTACTTC. The full variable domain, rest sourced from reference TRBV5-1 and TRBJ2-7, is KAGVTQTPRYLIKTRGQQVTLSCSPISGHRSVSWYQQTPGQGLQFLFEYFSETQRNKGNFPGRFSGRQFSNSRSEMNVSTLELGDSALYLCASSLAQGGPYEQYFGPGTRLTVT.

V usage is TRBV29-1 and J usage is TRBJ2-2, with D unresolved. The CDR3 runs to 13 residues. Deletions cut 7 bases from V and 0 bases from J, with 9 bases between. Germline-derived CDR1 and CDR2 are SQVTM and ANQGSEA. This CDR3 is CSALDPNTGELFF. The CDR3, as DNA: TGCAGCGCCCTAGACCCGAACACCGGGGAGCTGTTTTTT.

The gene calls are TRBV4-1 and TRBJ1-2; TRBD1 aligns across 8 bases. The CDR3 totals 17 residues. CDR1 and CDR2 from the germline V gene are MGHRA and YSYEKL. V lost 0 bases, J lost 3 bases, and 9 bases stayed unmatched. For the CDR3, the DNA is TGCGCCAGCAGCCAAGACCTCAGGGGGCCTACCCACTATGGCTACACCTTC. It specifies CASSQDLRGPTHYGYTF.

The chain has TRBV27 and TRBJ2-1, with D maybe TRBD2 (6 bases). The CDR3 spans 12 residues. Germline CDR1 reads MNHEY; CDR2 reads SMNVEV (reference sequence). The ends were cut back, 3 bases at V and 7 bases at J, with 7 bases in the middle. The CDR3 loop is CASSLTRNEQFF. CDR3 sequence (DNA): TGTGCCAGCAGTTTGACTAGGAATGAGCAGTTCTTC.

This clone was seen just once. The gene calls are TRBV7-8 and TRBJ1-4, with TRBD1 as a possible D gene (5 bases). The ends were cut back, 1 base at V and 7 bases at J, with 13 bases in the middle. The CDR3 is 15 residues long. The germline V gene has CDR1 SGHVS and CDR2 FQNEAQ. CDR3 coding DNA: TGTGCCAGCAGCTTAGGTCCAGGGACGAGTGAAAAACTGTTTTTT. Encoded protein: CASSLGPGTSEKLFF.

The V and J genes are TRBV9 and TRBJ2-1; D ambiguous. The CDR3 has 13 amino acids. The germline V gene encodes CDR1 SGDLS and CDR2 YYNGEE. The V gene lost 2 bases and the J gene lost 10 bases, with 13 bases spanning the gap. In nucleotides, the CDR3 is TGTGCCAGCAGCGTGGCATTGAGAGACGAGCAGTTCTTC. It encodes CASSVALRDEQFF.

Only one count was recorded for this clone. The V call is TRBV19, the J call TRBJ2-1; perhaps D is TRBD1 or TRBD2 (5 bases each). Trimming shortened V by 3 bases and J by 6 bases, and 15 bases separated the two germline ends. Germline values: CDR1 LNHDA, CDR2 SQIVND (reference sequence). CDR3 length: 15 amino acids. The CDR3 region is CASSILVAGGNEQFF. CDR3 in DNA: TGTGCCAGTAGTATCTTAGTAGCTGGGGGCAATGAGCAGTTCTTC.

The gene calls are TRBV27 and TRBJ2-7, with D unresolved. Germline CDR1 MNHEY, CDR2 SMNVEV (reference sequence). The CDR3 has 13 residues. V dropped 4 bases and J dropped 5 bases, with 12 bases sitting between them. In nucleotides, the CDR3 is TGTGCCAGCAGTTGGTTGATGGGGAACGAGCAGTACTTC. Protein product: CASSWLMGNEQYF.

V usage is TRBV28 and J usage is TRBJ2-7; D gene unclear. This CDR3 spans 13 amino acids. The V and J ends lost 3 bases and 7 bases respectively, with 13 bases between them. Germline lookup yields CDR1 MDHEN and CDR2 SYDVKM. The CDR3 DNA follows: TGTGCCAGCAGTTTTGATGCCAGCCTAGAGCAGTACTTC. Translating it yields CASSFDASLEQYF.

This chain connects TRBV9 to TRBJ2-7; 8 nucleotides agree with TRBD1. The CDR3 length is 16 residues. Germline trimming cut 0 bases from V and 5 bases from J; bases unmatched to any gene: 10. Germline V gives CDR1 SGDLS, CDR2 YYNGEE. The CDR3 sequence: CASSVDPGQGADEQYF. Written as DNA, the CDR3 is TGTGCCAGCAGCGTAGATCCCGGTCAGGGGGCCGACGAGCAGTACTTC.

This chain links TRBV18 with TRBJ1-5; D may be TRBD1 (5 bases). Trimming took off 3 bases at V and 0 bases at J, with 12 bases between the two ends. CDR3 length: 16 amino acids. The germline V gene encodes CDR1 KGHSH and CDR2 LQKENI. CDR3 region: CASSPSGTDSNQPQHF. CDR3 DNA: TGTGCCAGCTCACCCTCCGGGACGGATAGCAATCAGCCCCAGCATTTT.

V gene TRBV5-1 combines with J gene TRBJ2-7, with 7 bases that match TRBD1. CDR1 is SGHRS and CDR2 is YFSETQ in the germline V gene. The CDR3 spans 15 residues. After removal of 0 bases from V and 1 base from J, the junction contained 4 bases not matched to a gene. CDR3 residues: CASSLDGTESYEQYF. DNA of the CDR3: TGCGCCAGCAGCTTGGATGGGACAGAATCCTACGAGCAGTACTTC.

The rearrangement links TRBV5-1 to TRBJ2-7, with D possibly called TRBD1 or TRBD2 (6 bases each). This CDR3 contains 13 residues. The germline CDR1 and CDR2 sequences are SGHRS and YFSETQ. The V end lost 3 bases, the J end lost 4 bases, and 11 bases lay between the germline ends. CDR3 amino acids: CASSSGAGYEQYF. The CDR3 DNA follows: TGCGCCAGCAGCTCGGGGGCCGGGTACGAGCAGTACTTC.

The genes are TRBV4-1 and TRBJ1-1, with D perhaps matching TRBD1 (5 bases). Germline assignment: CDR1 MGHRA and CDR2 YSYEKL. V was trimmed by 0 bases and J by 1 base, leaving 15 bases between them. CDR3 length equals 17 residues. DNA of the CDR3: TGCGCCAGCAGCCAAGATGAGGGGATTAGGGAGAACACTGAAGCTTTCTTT. Its translation: CASSQDEGIRENTEAFF.

This chain joins TRBV7-6 and TRBJ2-5; D may be TRBD1 or TRBD2 (5 bases each). Trimming shortened V by 5 bases and J by 4 bases, and 11 bases separated the two germline ends. The germline gives CDR1 SGHVS, CDR2 FNYEAQ. CDR3 length equals 13 residues. The CDR3 loop reads CASSEGESETQYF. In DNA form, the CDR3 reads TGTGCCAGCAGCGAAGGGGAGTCAGAGACCCAGTACTTC.

The V and J genes are TRBV5-1 and TRBJ2-5, with D possibly called TRBD1 or TRBD2 (5 bases each). Germline V gives CDR1 SGHRS, CDR2 YFSETQ. The CDR3 runs 15 residues. Trimming cost V 4 bases and J 2 bases, with 15 bases left between them. The CDR3 spells CASSVQVGPQETQYF. In DNA form, the CDR3 reads TGCGCCAGCAGCGTACAAGTGGGACCTCAAGAGACCCAGTACTTC.